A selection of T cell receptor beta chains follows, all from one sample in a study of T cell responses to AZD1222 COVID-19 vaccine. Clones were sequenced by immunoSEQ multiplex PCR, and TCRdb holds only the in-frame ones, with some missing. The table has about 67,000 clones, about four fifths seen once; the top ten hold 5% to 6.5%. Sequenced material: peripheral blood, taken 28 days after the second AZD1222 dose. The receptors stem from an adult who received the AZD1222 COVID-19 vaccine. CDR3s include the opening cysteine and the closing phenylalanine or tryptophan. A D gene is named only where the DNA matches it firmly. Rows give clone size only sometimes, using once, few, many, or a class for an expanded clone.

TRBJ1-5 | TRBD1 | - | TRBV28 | TGTGCCAGCAGTTTTTCGGTGGACAGGTACAATCAGCCCCAGCATTTT | CASSFSVDRYNQPQHF
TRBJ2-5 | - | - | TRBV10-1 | TGCGCCAGCAGTGAGTCGAGGCAAGAGACCCAGTACTTC | CASSESRQETQYF
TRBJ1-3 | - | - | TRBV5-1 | TGCGCCAGCAGCTTGGCCCTCCCTAAGGGCCGCTCTGGAAACACCATATATTTT | CASSLALPKGRSGNTIYF
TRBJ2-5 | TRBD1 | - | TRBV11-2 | TGTGCCAGCAGCTCACGGACAGGGGGCCGAGAGACCCAGTACTTC | CASSSRTGGRETQYF
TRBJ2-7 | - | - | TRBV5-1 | TGCGCCAGCAGCCCGGGGACCGCCAACTACGAGCAGTACTTC | CASSPGTANYEQYF
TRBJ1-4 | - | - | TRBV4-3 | TGCGCCAGCAGCCAAGACACAGTCACCCGCCTTTTTGCAACTAATGAAAAACTGTTTTTT | CASSQDTVTRLFATNEKLFF
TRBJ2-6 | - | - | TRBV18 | TGTGCCAGCTCACCACGGGAATCTGGGGCCAACGTCCTGACTTTC | CASSPRESGANVLTF
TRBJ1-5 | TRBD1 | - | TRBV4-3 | TGCGCCAGCAGCCGCATACAGGGGGCCAGTCAGCCCCAGCATTTT | CASSRIQGASQPQHF
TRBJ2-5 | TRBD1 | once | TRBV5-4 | TGTGCCAGCAGCACGGGACAGGGGAAAGAGACCCAGTACTTC | CASSTGQGKETQYF
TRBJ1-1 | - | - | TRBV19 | TGTGCCAGTAGTCCCGCCGGAGGCCGTGAAGCTTTCTTT | CASSPAGGREAFF
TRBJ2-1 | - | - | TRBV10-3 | TGTGCCATCAGTGAGTCAGGGCAGAGCTCCTACAATGAGCAGTTCTTC | CAISESGQSSYNEQFF
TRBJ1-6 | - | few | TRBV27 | TGTGCCAGCAGTTACCTTGGGGTGGGGGATTCACCCCTCCACTTT | CASSYLGVGDSPLHF
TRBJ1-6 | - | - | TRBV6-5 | TGTGCCAGCAGCCGCGGACGGGAGTCACCCCTCCACTTT | CASSRGRESPLHF
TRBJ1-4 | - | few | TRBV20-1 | TGCAGTGCTAGTCACGGGGGTGAAAAACTGTTTTTT | CSASHGGEKLFF
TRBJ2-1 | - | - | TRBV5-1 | TGCGCCAGCAGCTTGCCTCTCAGGGGATCGGGTGAGCAGTTCTTC | CASSLPLRGSGEQFF
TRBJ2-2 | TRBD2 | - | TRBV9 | TGTGCCCGCGGGGGGGCGGGCACCGGGGAGCTGTTTTTT | CARGGAGTGELFF
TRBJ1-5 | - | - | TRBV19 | TGTGCCAGTAGTGAGACACGGGCTCTGCCCCAGCATTTT | CASSETRALPQHF
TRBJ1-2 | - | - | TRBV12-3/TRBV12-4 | TGTGCCAGCAGTTCTCTGGGGGGAGATGGCTACACCTTC | CASSSLGGDGYTF
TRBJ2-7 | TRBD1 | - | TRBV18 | TGTGCCAGCTCACCAACAGGGGGAACCTACGAGCAGTACTTC | CASSPTGGTYEQYF
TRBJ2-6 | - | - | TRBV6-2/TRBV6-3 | TGTGCCAGCAGTCCAAGCTCTGGGGCCAACGTCCTGACTTTC | CASSPSSGANVLTF
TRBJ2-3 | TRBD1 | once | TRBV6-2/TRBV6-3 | TGTGCCAGCAGTACAATCCTTCTAGGACAGGGGAGGATAGATACGCAGTATTTT | CASSTILLGQGRIDTQYF
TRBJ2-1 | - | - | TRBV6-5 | TGTGCCAGCAGATGGGTAAGGGACGAGCAGTTCTTC | CASRWVRDEQFF